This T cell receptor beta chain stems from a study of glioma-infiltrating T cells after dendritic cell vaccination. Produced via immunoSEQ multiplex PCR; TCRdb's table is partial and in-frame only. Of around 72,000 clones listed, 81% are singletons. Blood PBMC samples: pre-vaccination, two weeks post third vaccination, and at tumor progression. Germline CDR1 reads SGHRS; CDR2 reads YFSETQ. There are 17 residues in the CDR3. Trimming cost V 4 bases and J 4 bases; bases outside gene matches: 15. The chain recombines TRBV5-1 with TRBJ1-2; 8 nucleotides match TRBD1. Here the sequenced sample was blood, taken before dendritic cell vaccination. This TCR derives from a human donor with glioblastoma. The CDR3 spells CASSPSRDRKKFYGYTF. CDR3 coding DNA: TGCGCCAGCAGCCCGTCCCGGGACAGGAAAAAGTTCTATGGCTACACCTTC.